These 14 T cell receptor beta chains were all obtained from the same sample, sequenced in a study of early T cells in non-severe SARS-CoV-2 infection. Using its own MiXCR run on the 5' RACE reads, TCRdb lists one record per CDR3 protein. The sample consists of 69,000 or so distinct CDR3 sequences, over 3.5% of them appearing once. The sample consisted of whole blood, taken at baseline. The receptors were gathered from an adult who was a healthcare worker with PCR-confirmed SARS-CoV-2 infection or an uninfected control (not recorded which). The donor label of this sample is uncertain.

This clonotype has ten or more counts. The chain is built from TRBV7-9 and TRBJ2-3; TRBD1 is a possible D gene (6 bases). The CDR3 covers 15 residues. Trimming left V 3 bases short and J 3 bases short, with 13 bases between. CDR1 and CDR2 (germline): SEHNR, FQNEAQ (reference sequence). Written as DNA, the CDR3 is TGTGCCAGCAGCTTCCACAGGGCAGAGACAGATACGCAGTATTTT. It yields the protein CASSFHRAETDTQYF.

This clonotype was recorded a few times. At one of its ends the junction is not consistent with the germline gene, which may arise from a read error. CDR3 amino acids: CASSLATGTGELFF. The CDR3 DNA reads as TGTGCTAGCAGCTTAGCTACAGGCACCGGGGAGCTGTTTTTT. The chain joins TRBV7-7 to TRBJ2-2; D perhaps matches TRBD1 (5 bases). Germline V CDR1 and CDR2: SSHAT, FNYEAQ (reference sequence). This CDR3 contains 14 residues.

V and J are TRBV6-6 and TRBJ1-6, with D unresolved. The V end was cut by 0 bases, the J end by 2 bases, with 11 bases between. Germline values: CDR1 MNHNY, CDR2 SVGAGI (reference sequence). The CDR3 contains 17 residues. The CDR3 sequence is CASSYSVGGAYNSPLHF. CDR3 nucleotides: TGTGCCAGCAGTTACTCTGTTGGTGGTGCCTATAATTCACCCCTCCACTTT.

There are many counts of this clonotype. The chain couples TRBV30 to TRBJ2-7, with D perhaps TRBD1 (7 bases). CDR3 length equals 15 residues. The germline V gene encodes CDR1 GTSNPN and CDR2 SVGIG (reference sequence). Trimming stripped 4 bases from V and 0 bases from J, with 16 bases between. The CDR3 loop is CAWTGGLDSSYEQYF. DNA of the CDR3: TGTGCCTGGACAGGGGGGCTGGATAGCTCCTACGAGCAGTACTTC.

This clonotype appeared many times. The chain combines TRBV29-1 with TRBJ1-6, with TRBD1 as a possible D gene (5 bases). The CDR3 loop spans 13 amino acids. Germline V gene data show CDR1 as SQVTM and CDR2 as ANQGSEA. Trimming removed 3 bases from V and 7 bases from J, with 10 bases in between. In DNA, the CDR3 is TGCAGCGTTGAGTTGACAGACAATTCACCCCTCCACTTT. Amino acid sequence: CSVELTDNSPLHF.

This clonotype was counted ten times or more. The chain's CDR3 is CASSGTVTFFDQPQHF. In DNA, the CDR3 is TGTGCCAGCAGTGGGACAGTCACGTTTTTTGATCAGCCCCAGCATTTT. The gene calls are TRBV28 and TRBJ1-5; 7 bases agree with TRBD1. This CDR3 contains 16 residues. Germline CDR1 reads MDHEN; CDR2 reads SYDVKM. The V segment lost 5 bases and the J segment 5 bases; nucleotides outside the gene matches: 12.

A word on this clonotype: Its ends do not fully match the called genes, so a read error is possible. The V call is TRBV3-1, the J call TRBJ1-2; the match to TRBD1 covers 7 bases. Germline V gives CDR1 LGHDT, CDR2 YNNKEL (reference sequence). The CDR3 covers 14 residues. CDR3 bases: TGTGTCAGCAGCCAACCGGGACAGAACTATGGCTACACCTTC. It translates to CVSSQPGQNYGYTF.

The chain is built from TRBV6-2 or TRBV6-3 and TRBJ2-7; unclear D gene. CDR1 and CDR2 from the germline V gene are MNHEY and SVGEGT. The CDR3 loop spans 14 amino acids. V lost 0 bases to trimming and J lost 3 bases, with 9 bases between them. The CDR3 DNA reads as TGTGCCAGCAGTTACTCGCAGCAGAGCTACGAGCAGTACTTC. Translating gives CASSYSQQSYEQYF.

This clonotype turned up a few times. The chain is built from TRBV5-1 and TRBJ2-7; D remains unclear. CDR1 and CDR2 from the germline V gene are SGHRS and YFSETQ. V was trimmed by 1 base and J by 5 bases, leaving 10 bases between them. The CDR3 is made up of 13 amino acids. CDR3 DNA sequence: TGCGCCAGCAGCTTGCTGACTCCCCACGAGCAGTACTTC. It translates to CASSLLTPHEQYF.

This clonotype was observed many times. J is TRBJ2-2 and V is TRBV10-3, with D unclear. The germline gives CDR1 ENHRY, CDR2 SYGVKD. The CDR3 contains 15 residues. V shed 2 bases and J shed 4 bases, with 11 bases lying between them. CDR3 loop: CAISERGESTGELFF. CDR3 coding DNA: TGTGCCATCAGTGAGAGAGGCGAAAGCACCGGGGAGCTGTTTTTT.

This clonotype has at least ten counts. This chain uses TRBV28 with TRBJ1-2, with TRBD1 matching 7 bases. Trimming cost V 5 bases and J 4 bases; bases outside gene matches: 10. The CDR3 has 15 residues. From germline, CDR1 is MDHEN and CDR2 SYDVKM. The CDR3: CASSTPGGASYGYTF. The CDR3 DNA follows: TGTGCCAGCAGTACCCCAGGGGGAGCATCCTATGGCTACACCTTC.

The chain recombines TRBV5-4 with TRBJ2-1, with 8 positions matching TRBD1. The CDR3 sequence is 15 residues long. From germline, CDR1 is SGHNT and CDR2 YYREEE (reference sequence). The V segment lost 4 bases and the J segment 6 bases; nucleotides outside the gene matches: 9. CDR3 sequence: CASSAGQGQTNEQFF. Written as DNA, the CDR3 is TGTGCCAGCAGCGCAGGACAGGGACAGACCAATGAGCAGTTCTTC. Drawing the rest from reference TRBV5-4 and TRBJ2-1, the complete variable domain is ETGVTQSPTHLIKTRGQQVTLRCSSQSGHNTVSWYQQALGQGPQFIFQYYREEENGRGNFPPRFSGLQFPNYSSELNVNALELDDSALYLCASSAGQGQTNEQFFGPGTRLTVL.

The chain employs TRBV5-1 and TRBJ2-3; D might be TRBD1 (6 bases). This CDR3 has 14 amino acids. The V end was cut by 5 bases, the J end by 0 bases, with 10 bases between. CDR1 and CDR2 from the germline V gene are SGHRS and YFSETQ. The DNA for the CDR3 is TGCGCCAGCAGGCCCCAGGGGAGCACAGATACGCAGTATTTT. It translates to CASRPQGSTDTQYF.

This clonotype has ten or more counts. This chain links TRBV18 with TRBJ2-7, with 8 bases lining up with TRBD1. V shed 3 bases and J 9 bases; nucleotides not matched to a gene: 13. Germline-derived CDR1 and CDR2 are KGHSH and LQKENI. The CDR3 totals 15 residues. CDR3 DNA sequence: TGTGCCAGCTCACCCCGGGACAGGATGTTACGATGGCAGTACTTC. This translates into CASSPRDRMLRWQYF.